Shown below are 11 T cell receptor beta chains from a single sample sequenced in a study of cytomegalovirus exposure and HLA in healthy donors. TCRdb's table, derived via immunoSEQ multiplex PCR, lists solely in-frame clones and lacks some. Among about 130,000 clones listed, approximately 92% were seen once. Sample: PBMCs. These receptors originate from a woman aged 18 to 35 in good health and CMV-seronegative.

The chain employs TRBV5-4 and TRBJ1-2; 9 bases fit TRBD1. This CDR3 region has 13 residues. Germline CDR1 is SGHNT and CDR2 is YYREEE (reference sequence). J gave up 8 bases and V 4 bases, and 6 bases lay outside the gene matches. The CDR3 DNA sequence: TGTGCCAGCAGCCTGGGACAGGGAAGCGGCTACACCTTC. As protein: CASSLGQGSGYTF.

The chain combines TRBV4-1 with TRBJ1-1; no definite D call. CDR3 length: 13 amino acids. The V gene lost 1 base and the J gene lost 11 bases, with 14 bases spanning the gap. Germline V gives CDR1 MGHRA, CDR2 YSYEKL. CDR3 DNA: TGCGCCAGCAGCCAAGCACTGACTTCGACGGCTTTCTTT. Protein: CASSQALTSTAFF.

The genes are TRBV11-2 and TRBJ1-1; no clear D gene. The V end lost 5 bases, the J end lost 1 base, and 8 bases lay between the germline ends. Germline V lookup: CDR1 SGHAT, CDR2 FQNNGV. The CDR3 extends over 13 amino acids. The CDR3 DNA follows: TGTGCCAGCAGCGTAGTAGAGAACACTGAAGCTTTCTTT. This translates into CASSVVENTEAFF. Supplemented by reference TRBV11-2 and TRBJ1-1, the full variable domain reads EAGVAQSPRYKIIEKRQSVAFWCNPISGHATLYWYQQILGQGPKLLIQFQNNGVVDDSQLPKDRFSAERLKGVDSTLKIQPAKLEDSAVYLCASSVVENTEAFFGQGTRLTVV.

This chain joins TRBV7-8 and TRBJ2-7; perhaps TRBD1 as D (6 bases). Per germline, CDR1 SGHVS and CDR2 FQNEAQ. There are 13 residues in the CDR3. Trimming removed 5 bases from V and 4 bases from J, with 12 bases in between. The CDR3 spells CASSQGGQYEQYF. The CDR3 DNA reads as TGTGCCAGCAGCCAAGGGGGACAATACGAGCAGTACTTC.

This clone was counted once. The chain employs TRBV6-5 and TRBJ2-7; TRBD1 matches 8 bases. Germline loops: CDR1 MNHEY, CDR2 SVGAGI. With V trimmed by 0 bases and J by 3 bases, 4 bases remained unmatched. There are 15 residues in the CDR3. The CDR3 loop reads CASSYSITGGYEQYF. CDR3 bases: TGTGCCAGCAGTTACTCGATAACAGGGGGCTACGAGCAGTACTTC.

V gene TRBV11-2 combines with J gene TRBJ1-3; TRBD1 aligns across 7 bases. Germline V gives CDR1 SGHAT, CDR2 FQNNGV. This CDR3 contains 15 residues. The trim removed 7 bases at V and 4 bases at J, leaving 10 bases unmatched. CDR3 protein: CASTPGTDPGNTIYF. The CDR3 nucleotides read TGTGCCAGCACCCCCGGGACAGATCCCGGAAACACCATATATTTT.

CDR3: CASSCQGAGEKLFF. CDR3 DNA: TGTGCCAGCAGTTGCCAAGGGGCCGGGGAAAAACTGTTTTTT. This chain joins TRBV6-7 and TRBJ1-4; tentative D call: TRBD1 (5 bases). TRBV6-7 is assigned to the ORF class and has an uncertain function. This CDR3 contains 14 residues. V lost 4 bases and J 8 bases, leaving 14 bases between the germline ends.

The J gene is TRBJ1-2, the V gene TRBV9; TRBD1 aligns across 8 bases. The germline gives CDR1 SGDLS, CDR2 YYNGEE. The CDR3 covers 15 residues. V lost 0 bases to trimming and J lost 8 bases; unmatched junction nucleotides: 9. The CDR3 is CASSVAFPTGEGYTF. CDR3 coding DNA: TGTGCCAGCAGCGTAGCCTTCCCGACAGGGGAAGGCTACACCTTC.

Written as DNA, the CDR3 is TGTGCCAGCAGCCCAGACATGAACACTGAAGCTTTCTTT. This codes for CASSPDMNTEAFF. The chain uses TRBV11-3 and TRBJ1-1; no clear D. V lost 5 bases and J 0 bases, leaving 7 bases between the germline ends. CDR1 is SGHNT, CDR2 YENEEA, per germline. This CDR3 has 13 amino acids.

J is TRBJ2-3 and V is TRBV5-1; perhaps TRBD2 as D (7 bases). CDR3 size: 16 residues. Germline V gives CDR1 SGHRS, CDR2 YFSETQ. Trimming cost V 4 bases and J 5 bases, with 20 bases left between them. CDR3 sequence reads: CASSPGVAGAGDTQYF. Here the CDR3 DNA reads TGCGCCAGCAGCCCAGGCGTGGCGGGGGCTGGAGATACGCAGTATTTT.

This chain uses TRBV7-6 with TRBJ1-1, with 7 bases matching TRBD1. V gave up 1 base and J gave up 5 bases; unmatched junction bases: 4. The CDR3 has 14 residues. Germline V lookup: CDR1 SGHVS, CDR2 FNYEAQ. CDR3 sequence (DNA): TGTGCCAGCAGCTTAGGACAGGGTGAAACTGAAGCTTTCTTT. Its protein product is CASSLGQGETEAFF.